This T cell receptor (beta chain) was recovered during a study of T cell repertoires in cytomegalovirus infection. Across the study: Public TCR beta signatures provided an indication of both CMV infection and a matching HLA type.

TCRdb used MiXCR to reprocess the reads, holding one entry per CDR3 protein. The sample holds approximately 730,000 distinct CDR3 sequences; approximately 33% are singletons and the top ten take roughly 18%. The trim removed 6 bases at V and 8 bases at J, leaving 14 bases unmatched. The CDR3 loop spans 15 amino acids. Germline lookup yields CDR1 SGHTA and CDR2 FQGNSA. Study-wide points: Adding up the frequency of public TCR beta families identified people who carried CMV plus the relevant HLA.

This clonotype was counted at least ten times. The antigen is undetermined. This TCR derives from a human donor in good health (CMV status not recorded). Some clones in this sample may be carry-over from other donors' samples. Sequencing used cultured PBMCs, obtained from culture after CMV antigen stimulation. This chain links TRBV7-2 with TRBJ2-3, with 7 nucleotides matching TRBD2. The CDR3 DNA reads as TGTGCCAGCAGTTTACTAGCAATGGGGAGGGGTACGCAGTATTTT. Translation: CASSLLAMGRGTQYF.